This T cell receptor beta chain was identified in a study of T cell responses to AZD1222 COVID-19 vaccine. Looking at the study overall: Pooled together were second doses at about 4 or about 12 weeks. Study-wide results and limits: The donors showed a predominance of white British ancestry and of females, with possible underestimation of clonal diversity. Baseline testing showed seropositivity in only a handful of AZD1222 recipients. Unmutated variant regions reportedly attract nearly half of all spike-specific TCRs.

The CDR3 has 16 amino acids. J was trimmed by 6 bases and V by 1 base; bases with no gene match: 6. Per the germline V gene, CDR1 is LNHDA and CDR2 is SQIVND (reference sequence). As concerns this clone: Its matching antigen is unknown. Other DNA sequences of this sample code for an identical CDR3.

Using immunoSEQ multiplex PCR, the repertoire was profiled, and TCRdb retains in-frame clones only, with some absent. The sample lists around 72,000 clones, roughly 82% occurring once. The source material was peripheral blood, sampled on day 0 of AZD1222 vaccination. The rearrangement links TRBV19 to TRBJ1-5; 10 bases fit TRBD1. The receptor's source is an adult in good health. This chain's CDR3 is CASSIGGGQGSQPQHF. The CDR3, as DNA: TGTGCCAGTAGTATAGGAGGGGGACAGGGGAGTCAGCCCCAGCATTTT.